The 30 T cell receptor beta chains presented below share a single source sample, sequenced in a study of blood T cell repertoires in COVID-19. Generated by immunoSEQ multiplex PCR, the TCRdb table keeps only in-frame clones and is missing some. The profile shows 210,000 or so clones, 83% of them singletons. The sequencing input was PBMCs or T cells enriched from blood (not recorded which). The origin of the receptors is a woman aged 50 to 65 who had been exposed to COVID-19.

The gene calls are TRBV7-8 and TRBJ1-1, with 7 bases aligning to TRBD1. The J segment lost 3 bases and the V segment lost 1 base, leaving 2 bases of the junction unmatched. The CDR3 runs 14 residues. The germline V gene has CDR1 SGHVS and CDR2 FQNEAQ. CDR3: CASSLVQGDTEAFF. CDR3 bases: TGTGCCAGCAGCTTAGTCCAGGGGGACACTGAAGCTTTCTTT.

V is TRBV1 and J is TRBJ1-1; TRBD1 is the table's D call, not checked against the DNA. TRBV1 is a listed pseudogene. The CDR3 runs 18 residues. In DNA, the CDR3 is TGCACCAGCAGCCAAGATAACCCAACAGGGGGCGACGGCACTGAAGCTTTCTTT. It specifies CTSSQDNPTGGDGTEAFF.

The CDR3 region is CASGLGGGGADTQYF. For the CDR3, the DNA is TGTGCTAGTGGTTTGGGCGGCGGGGGTGCAGATACGCAGTATTTT. The chain has TRBV12-5 and TRBJ2-3, with 7 bases matching TRBD2. The CDR3 has 15 residues. V was pared by 1 base and J by 4 bases, with 5 bases of the junction left unmatched. The germline V gene encodes CDR1 LGHNT and CDR2 FRNRAP. Drawing the rest from reference TRBV12-5 and TRBJ2-3, the complete variable domain is DARVTQTPRHKVTEMGQEVTMRCQPILGHNTVFWYRQTMMQGLELLAYFRNRAPLDDSGMPKDRFSAEMPDATLATLKIQPSEPRDSAVYFCASGLGGGGADTQYFGPGTRLTVL.

The chain uses TRBV7-9 and TRBJ1-2, with unresolved D. Trimming shortened V by 5 bases and J by 7 bases, and 17 bases separated the two germline ends. There are 14 residues in the CDR3. Per the germline V gene, CDR1 is SEHNR and CDR2 is FQNEAQ (reference sequence). The CDR3 spells CASSEDRRTGGYTF. In DNA, the CDR3 is TGTGCCAGCAGCGAGGATCGGAGGACTGGTGGCTACACCTTC.

The J gene is TRBJ1-1, the V gene TRBV5-4; a weak D match, TRBD1 (6 bases). Germline-derived CDR1 and CDR2 are SGHNT and YYREEE (reference sequence). The V end was cut by 4 bases, the J end by 0 bases, with 16 bases between. The CDR3 totals 16 residues. In nucleotides, the CDR3 is TGTGCCAGCAGCCAAGGACAGAACCAAATGAACACTGAAGCTTTCTTT. This gives the protein CASSQGQNQMNTEAFF.

This clone was counted only a few times. The V and J genes are TRBV7-2 and TRBJ2-2; D not resolved. V lost 4 bases and J 6 bases, leaving 12 bases between the germline ends. The CDR3 is made up of 14 amino acids. Looked up from germline, CDR1 is SGHTA and CDR2 is FQGNSA. CDR3 loop: CASSSSRASGELFF. The DNA of the CDR3 is TGTGCCAGCAGCTCATCCCGTGCGTCCGGGGAGCTGTTTTTT.

The J gene is TRBJ1-1, the V gene TRBV18, with 9 bases matching TRBD1. The germline V gene has CDR1 KGHSH and CDR2 LQKENI. This CDR3 contains 14 residues. Trimming at V came to 6 bases and at J to 1 base, leaving 3 bases not matched to a gene. The CDR3 loop reads CASSMGQGNTEAFF. The DNA of the CDR3 is TGTGCCAGCTCCATGGGACAGGGGAACACTGAAGCTTTCTTT.

V and J are TRBV11-3 and TRBJ2-1; possible D gene TRBD1, 5 bases. This CDR3 is 13 amino acids long. CDR1 and CDR2 (germline): SGHNT, YENEEA. The ends were cut back, 4 bases at V and 4 bases at J, with 8 bases in the middle. DNA of the CDR3: TGTGCCAGCAGCTCCGACAGTTACAATGAGCAGTTCTTC. It yields the protein CASSSDSYNEQFF.

This chain links TRBV3-1 (or the pseudogene TRBV3-2) with TRBJ2-6, with unresolved D. CDR3 size: 17 residues. Per the germline V gene, CDR1 is LGHDT and CDR2 is YNNKEL (reference sequence). Trimming pared 2 bases from V and 4 bases from J, leaving 15 bases between. The CDR3 coding sequence is TGTGCCAGCAGCCAAAGAAACTCTCTGGTGGGGGCCAACGTCCTGACTTTC. Its translation is CASSQRNSLVGANVLTF.

This CDR3 reads CASSLEPGQEKLFF. DNA for the CDR3: TGTGCCAGCAGCTTGGAGCCAGGACAAGAAAAACTGTTTTTT. J is TRBJ1-4 and V is TRBV7-8; TRBD1 is a possible D gene (5 bases). CDR1 is SGHVS, CDR2 FQNEAQ, per germline. The CDR3 has 14 amino acids. V lost 3 bases, J lost 8 bases, and 13 bases lay in between.

The rearrangement joins TRBV5-4 to TRBJ1-6, with D possibly matching TRBD1 (6 bases). V lost 4 bases and J lost 7, with 12 bases in between. Germline-derived CDR1 and CDR2 are SGHNT and YYREEE (reference sequence). CDR3 length: 14 residues. The chain's CDR3 is CASSTDSPNSPLHF. CDR3 sequence (DNA): TGTGCCAGCAGCACGGACAGCCCCAATTCACCCCTCCACTTT.

The rearrangement uses TRBV7-9 and TRBJ2-3; the match to TRBD1 covers 7 bases. CDR1 and CDR2 (germline): SEHNR, FQNEAQ (reference sequence). The V segment lost 3 bases and the J segment 2 bases; nucleotides outside the gene matches: 8. CDR3 length equals 16 residues. The CDR3 here is CASSFYGTEFTDTQYF. The CDR3 bases are TGTGCCAGCAGCTTCTACGGGACAGAGTTCACAGATACGCAGTATTTT.

The chain employs TRBV10-3 and TRBJ2-1; D perhaps matches TRBD2 (5 bases). V dropped 10 bases and J dropped 0 bases, with 19 bases sitting between them. Per germline, CDR1 ENHRY and CDR2 SYGVKD. There are 16 residues in the CDR3. CDR3 residues: CATAAVRGNSYNEQFF. The CDR3 nucleotides read TGTGCCACCGCGGCGGTCCGGGGAAACTCCTACAATGAGCAGTTCTTC.

V is TRBV18 and J is TRBJ1-2, with D perhaps matching TRBD1 (6 bases). There are 13 residues in the CDR3. Germline-derived CDR1 and CDR2 are KGHSH and LQKENI. With 3 bases removed from V and 8 bases from J, the gap between germline ends came to 13 bases. CDR3 region: CASSPMDSQGYTF. CDR3 in DNA: TGTGCCAGCTCACCCATGGACAGCCAGGGCTACACCTTC.

The V and J genes are TRBV19 and TRBJ2-3; weak D call: TRBD2 (5 bases). The V gene lost 3 bases and the J gene lost 1 base, with 8 bases spanning the gap. The germline CDR1 and CDR2 sequences are LNHDA and SQIVND (reference sequence). The length of the CDR3 is 14 residues. CDR3 coding DNA: TGTGCCAGTAGTATTAACGGGGGCACAGATACGCAGTATTTT. It codes for CASSINGGTDTQYF.

This chain joins TRBV7-2 and TRBJ1-2, with a weak D call TRBD1 (6 bases). In germline, CDR1 is SGHTA, CDR2 FQGNSA. The germline V and J ends were trimmed by 1 base and 4 bases, with 19 bases remaining between them. This CDR3 is 17 amino acids long. CDR3 amino acids: CASSLVPAQGTSYGYTF. DNA of the CDR3: TGTGCCAGCAGCTTAGTCCCAGCTCAGGGGACGAGCTATGGCTACACCTTC.

This clone was counted only a few times. The chain employs TRBV6-5 and TRBJ1-6; 8 bases fit TRBD1. This CDR3 spans 14 amino acids. The junction had 5 bases not matched to a gene; V was cut back by 4 bases and J by 9 bases. From germline, CDR1 is MNHEY and CDR2 SVGAGI. CDR3 sequence (DNA): TGTGCCAGCAGTTTACGGACAGGGTCTTCACCCCTCCACTTT. Its protein product is CASSLRTGSSPLHF.

V and J are TRBV7-2 and TRBJ2-2; D might be TRBD1 (6 bases). The CDR3 runs to 15 residues. CDR1 and CDR2 (germline): SGHTA, FQGNSA. Trimming took 1 base from V and 5 from J, leaving 11 bases between them. The CDR3 protein is CASSLVTGPTGELFF. CDR3 coding DNA: TGTGCCAGCAGCTTAGTAACAGGGCCGACCGGGGAGCTGTTTTTT.

This clone was observed once. This sequence joins TRBV3-1 (or the pseudogene TRBV3-2) and TRBJ1-2; a possible D gene is TRBD1 (6 bases). Trimming removed 1 base at V and 7 bases at J, with 13 bases between. This CDR3 comprises 14 residues. The germline V gene has CDR1 LGHDT and CDR2 YNNKEL (reference sequence). The CDR3 protein is CASSQVAGEGGYTF. The CDR3 nucleotides are TGTGCCAGCAGCCAAGTGGCAGGGGAAGGTGGCTACACCTTC.

CDR3 region: CASSTGDNLYEQYF. The CDR3 DNA is TGCGCCAGCAGCACAGGAGACAATCTCTACGAGCAGTACTTC. This sequence joins TRBV10-1 and TRBJ2-7; maybe TRBD1 (5 bases). Germline V lookup: CDR1 WNHNN, CDR2 SYGVQD (reference sequence). CDR3 length equals 14 residues. The V end lost 6 bases, the J end lost 3 bases, and 15 bases lay between the germline ends.

The V call is TRBV12-3 or TRBV12-4, the J call TRBJ1-2; D unresolved. The CDR3 runs 13 residues. Trimming left V 2 bases short and J 4 bases short, with 8 bases between. The CDR3 is CASSLRESYGYTF. The CDR3 nucleotides read TGTGCCAGCAGTTTACGGGAATCCTATGGCTACACCTTC.

The rearrangement joins TRBV19 to TRBJ2-7, with D maybe TRBD1 (6 bases). The CDR3 is 14 residues long. Germline loops: CDR1 LNHDA, CDR2 SQIVND (reference sequence). V lost 3 bases to trimming and J lost 4 bases, with 13 bases between them. CDR3 in DNA: TGTGCCAGTAGTATGCGTCAGGGGTTTTACGAGCAGTACTTC. Amino acids: CASSMRQGFYEQYF.

The rearrangement links TRBV7-2 to TRBJ1-4; TRBD1 matches at 9 bases. CDR1 and CDR2 from the germline V gene are SGHTA and FQGNSA. V was clipped by 4 bases and J by 6 bases; unmatched bases: 3. This CDR3 spans 14 amino acids. CDR3 coding DNA: TGTGCCAGCAGCTACAGGGGGCGCGATGAAAAACTGTTTTTT. Its protein is CASSYRGRDEKLFF.

The chain couples TRBV10-3 to TRBJ1-1; 10 nucleotides agree with TRBD1. The junction had 2 bases not matched to a gene; V was cut back by 4 bases and J by 0 bases. Germline assignment: CDR1 ENHRY and CDR2 SYGVKD. The CDR3 consists of 15 residues. CDR3 sequence: CAISGQGAVNTEAFF. The CDR3, as DNA: TGTGCCATCAGTGGACAGGGGGCTGTGAACACTGAAGCTTTCTTT.

This chain uses TRBV28 with TRBJ2-1; a possible D gene is TRBD1 (5 bases). The V gene lost 5 bases and the J gene lost 10 bases, with 12 bases spanning the gap. CDR3 length: 12 residues. CDR1 and CDR2 (germline): MDHEN, SYDVKM. The CDR3: CASSIQGKEQFF. DNA for the CDR3: TGTGCCAGCAGTATCCAGGGTAAGGAGCAGTTCTTC. The full variable domain, its missing parts supplied by reference TRBV28 and TRBJ2-1, is DVKVTQSSRYLVKRTGEKVFLECVQDMDHENMFWYRQDPGLGLRLIYFSYDVKMKEKGDIPEGYSVSREKKERFSLILESASTNQTSMYLCASSIQGKEQFFGPGTRLTVL.

The chain employs TRBV5-6 and TRBJ1-2; TRBD1 might be the D (6 bases). The CDR3 is 13 amino acids. The germline V and J ends were trimmed by 2 bases and 8 bases, with 13 bases remaining between them. Germline lookup yields CDR1 SGHDT and CDR2 YYEEEE. DNA of the CDR3: TGTGCCAGCAGCTTCACAGGGTCGAGCGGCTACACCTTC. It translates to CASSFTGSSGYTF.

The chain joins TRBV19 to TRBJ1-5, with D hard to call. Per germline, CDR1 LNHDA and CDR2 SQIVND (reference sequence). V lost 9 bases to trimming and J lost 9 bases, with 15 bases between them. The CDR3 is 12 amino acids. The CDR3, as DNA: TGTGCCAGCCATACCGCCGGGAGGCCCCAGCATTTT. This sequence encodes CASHTAGRPQHF.

This chain connects TRBV5-6 to TRBJ1-1, with 7 bases lining up with TRBD1. The CDR3 totals 12 residues. V lost 3 bases, J lost 11 bases, and 7 bases stayed unmatched. Germline V gives CDR1 SGHDT, CDR2 YYEEEE. The CDR3 DNA is TGTGCCAGCAGCTCGGACAGGAAGTGGGCTTTCTTT. It translates to CASSSDRKWAFF.

The chain joins TRBV2 to TRBJ1-6; D is unresolved. The CDR3 is made up of 14 amino acids. With 4 bases removed from V and 9 bases from J, the gap between germline ends came to 13 bases. Germline values: CDR1 SNHLY, CDR2 FYNNEI. The chain's CDR3 is CASSGEGLGSPLHF. The CDR3 nucleotides read TGTGCCAGCAGTGGTGAGGGTTTAGGTTCACCCCTCCACTTT.

This chain uses TRBV19 with TRBJ1-2; 10 bases align to TRBD1. The CDR3 has 16 amino acids. Germline-derived CDR1 and CDR2 are LNHDA and SQIVND (reference sequence). Germline trimming cut 5 bases from V and 8 bases from J; bases unmatched to any gene: 14. DNA of the CDR3: TGTGCCAGTAGTCCTCAGAGGACAGGGGGGTTACGCGGCTACACCTTC. Its translation: CASSPQRTGGLRGYTF.